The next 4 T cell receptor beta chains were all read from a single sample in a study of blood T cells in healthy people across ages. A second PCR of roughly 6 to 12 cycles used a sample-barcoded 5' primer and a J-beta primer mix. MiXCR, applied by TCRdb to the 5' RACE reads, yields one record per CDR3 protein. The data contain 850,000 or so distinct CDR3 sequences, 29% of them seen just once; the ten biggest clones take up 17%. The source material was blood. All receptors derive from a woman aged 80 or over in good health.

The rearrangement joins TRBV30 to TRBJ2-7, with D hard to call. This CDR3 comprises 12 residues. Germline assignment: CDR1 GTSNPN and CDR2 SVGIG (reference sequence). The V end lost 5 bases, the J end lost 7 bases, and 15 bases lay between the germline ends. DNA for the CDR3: TGTGCCTGGGGCCCCTTGGGGAATGAGCAGTACTTC. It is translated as CAWGPLGNEQYF.

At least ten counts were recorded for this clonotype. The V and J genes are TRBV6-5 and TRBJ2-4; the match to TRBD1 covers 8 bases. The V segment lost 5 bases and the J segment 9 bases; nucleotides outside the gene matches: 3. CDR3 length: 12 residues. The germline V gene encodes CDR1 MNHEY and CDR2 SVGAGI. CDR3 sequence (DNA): TGTGCCAGCAGTCTACAGGGGGGCATTCAGTACTTC. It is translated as CASSLQGGIQYF.

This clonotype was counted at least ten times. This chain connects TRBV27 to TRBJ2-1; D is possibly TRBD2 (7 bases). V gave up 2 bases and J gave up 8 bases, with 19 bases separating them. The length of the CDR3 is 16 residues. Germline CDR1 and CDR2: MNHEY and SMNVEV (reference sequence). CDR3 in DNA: TGTGCCAGCAGTTTAAAGGGGTTAGGGGGGGACCATGAGCAGTTCTTC. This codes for CASSLKGLGGDHEQFF.

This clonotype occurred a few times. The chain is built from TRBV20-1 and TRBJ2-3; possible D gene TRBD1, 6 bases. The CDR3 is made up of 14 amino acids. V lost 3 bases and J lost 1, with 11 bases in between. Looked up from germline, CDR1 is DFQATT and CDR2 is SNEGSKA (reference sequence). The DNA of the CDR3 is TGCAGTGCTAGTGTAGGGGGAGGCACAGATACGCAGTATTTT. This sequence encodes CSASVGGGTDTQYF.